This T cell receptor (beta chain) originates from a study of CD8+ T cells in alopecia areata. Whole-study context: Those treated were given oral tofacitinib at 5 to 10 mg twice daily. Study-wide results and caveats: Many of the expanded lesional clones endured in scalp and blood while on tofacitinib. Scalp data also include sequences from resident alphabeta T cells of normal skin.

A note on this clone: The antigen is undetermined.

Treatment indicated: oral pan-JAK inhibitor, 5-10 mg twice daily. Extracted RNA was reverse transcribed into cDNA, the sequencing template. Clones were read by immunoSEQ multiplex PCR, and TCRdb kept only the in-frame ones, dropping some. The sample yields more than 150,000 clones, 45% to 60% seen once. V dropped 4 bases and J dropped 0 bases, with 9 bases sitting between them. Per germline, CDR1 LGHNA and CDR2 YSLEER. This CDR3 has 15 residues. The receptor was isolated from a human donor with alopecia areata. The chain is built from TRBV4-3 and TRBJ2-2; D perhaps matches TRBD1 (5 bases). The sequencing here drew on CD8+ T cells sorted from blood, taken around week 53, from a patient treated with tofacitinib. The CDR3 is CASSLDITNTGELFF. CDR3 bases: TGCGCCAGCAGCCTGGACATAACGAACACCGGGGAGCTGTTTTTT.